This paragraph reports one TCR beta chain. Its target is not known. The data derive from a study of CD8 T cells in ankylosing spondylitis. General study points: In ankylosing spondylitis blood, a motif of roughly 8 highly homologous TCR beta variants appeared characteristic. Disease-linked clones were reportedly significantly enriched in matched ankylosing spondylitis synovial fluid.

With molecular barcodes, quantitative 5'-RACE was used to make the TCR beta libraries. TCRdb processed the 5' RACE reads anew with MiXCR; each CDR3 protein has one entry. Of about 450,000 distinct CDR3 sequences listed, approximately 26% were seen once; the top ten hold 0.89%. Germline CDR1 SGHAT, CDR2 FQNNGV. CDR3 length equals 16 residues. With V trimmed by 4 bases and J by 7 bases, 14 bases remained unmatched. The chain joins TRBV11-2 to TRBJ2-7; 9 bases are shared with TRBD1. This TCR derives from a male donor with ankylosing spondylitis. Sequenced sample: blood, either unsorted or a sorted T cell fraction (not recorded which). The CDR3, as DNA: TGTGCCAGCAGCTCCCTCCTAGGGACAGGGACGGGAGAGCAGTACTTC. Translation gives CASSSLLGTGTGEQYF.